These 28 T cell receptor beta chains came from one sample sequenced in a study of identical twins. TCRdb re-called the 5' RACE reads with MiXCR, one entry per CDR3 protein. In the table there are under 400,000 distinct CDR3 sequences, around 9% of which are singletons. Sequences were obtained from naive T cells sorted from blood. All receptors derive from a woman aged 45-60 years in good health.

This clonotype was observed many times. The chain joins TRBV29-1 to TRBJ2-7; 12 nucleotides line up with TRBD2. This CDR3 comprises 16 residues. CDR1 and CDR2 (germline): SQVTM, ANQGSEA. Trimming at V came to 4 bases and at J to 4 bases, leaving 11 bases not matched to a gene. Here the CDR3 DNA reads TGCAGCGTTGGGGGACTAGCGGGTGGCGGATCGTACGAGCAGTACTTC. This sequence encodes CSVGGLAGGGSYEQYF.

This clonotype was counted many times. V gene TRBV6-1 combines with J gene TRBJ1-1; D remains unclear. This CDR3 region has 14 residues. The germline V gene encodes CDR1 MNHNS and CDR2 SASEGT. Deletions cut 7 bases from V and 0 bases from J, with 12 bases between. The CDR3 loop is CASKNRPMNTEAFF. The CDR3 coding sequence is TGTGCCAGCAAAAACAGACCTATGAACACTGAAGCTTTCTTT.

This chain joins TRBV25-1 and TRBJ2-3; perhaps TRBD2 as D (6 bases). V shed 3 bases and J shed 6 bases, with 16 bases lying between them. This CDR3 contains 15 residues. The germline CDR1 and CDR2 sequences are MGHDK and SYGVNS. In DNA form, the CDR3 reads TGTGCCAGCAGTGATGGGGGGAAAAACGGGGATACGCAGTATTTT. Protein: CASSDGGKNGDTQYF.

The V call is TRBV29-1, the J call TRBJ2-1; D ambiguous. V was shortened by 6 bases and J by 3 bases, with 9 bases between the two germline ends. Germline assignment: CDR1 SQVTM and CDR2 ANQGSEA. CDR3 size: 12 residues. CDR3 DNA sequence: TGCAGCGTGGTCCAAGGCTACAATGAGCAGTTCTTC. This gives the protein CSVVQGYNEQFF.

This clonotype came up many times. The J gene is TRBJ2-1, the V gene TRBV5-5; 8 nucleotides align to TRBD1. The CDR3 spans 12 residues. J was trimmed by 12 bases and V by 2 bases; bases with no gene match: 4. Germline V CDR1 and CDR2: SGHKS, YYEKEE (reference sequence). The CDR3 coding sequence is TGTGCCAGCAGCTTTACGGGGACAGGGCAGTTCTTC. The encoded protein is CASSFTGTGQFF. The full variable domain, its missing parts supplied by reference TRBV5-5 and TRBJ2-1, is DAGVTQSPTHLIKTRGQQVTLRCSPISGHKSVSWYQQVLGQGPQFIFQYYEKEERGRGNFPDRFSARQFPNYSSELNVNALLLGDSALYLCASSFTGTGQFFGPGTRLTVL.

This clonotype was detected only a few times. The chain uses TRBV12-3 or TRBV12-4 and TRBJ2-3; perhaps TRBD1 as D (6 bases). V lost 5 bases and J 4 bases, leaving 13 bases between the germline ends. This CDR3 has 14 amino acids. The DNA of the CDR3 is TGTGCCAGCAGTACAGGGAGTAGGTCAGATACGCAGTATTTT. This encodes CASSTGSRSDTQYF.

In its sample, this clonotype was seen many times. CDR3 amino acids: CASSQDQTGTDTQYF. In nucleotides, the CDR3 is TGTGCCAGCAGCCAAGACCAGACAGGCACAGATACGCAGTATTTT. This chain links TRBV4-2 with TRBJ2-3; tentative D call: TRBD1 (5 bases). This CDR3 comprises 15 residues. V shed 0 bases and J shed 1 base, with 8 bases lying between them. In germline, CDR1 is LGHNA, CDR2 YNFKEQ.

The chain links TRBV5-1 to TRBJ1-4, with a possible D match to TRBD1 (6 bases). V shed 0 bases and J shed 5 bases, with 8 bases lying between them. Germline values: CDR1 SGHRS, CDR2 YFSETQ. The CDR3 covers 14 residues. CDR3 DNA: TGCGCCAGCAGCTTGGGGACAGTAAATGAAAAACTGTTTTTT. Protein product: CASSLGTVNEKLFF.

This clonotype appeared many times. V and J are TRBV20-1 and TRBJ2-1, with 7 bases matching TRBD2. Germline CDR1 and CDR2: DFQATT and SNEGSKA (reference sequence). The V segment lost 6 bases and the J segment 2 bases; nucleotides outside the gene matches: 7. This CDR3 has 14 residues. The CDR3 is CSAPKAGPYNEQFF. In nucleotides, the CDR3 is TGCAGTGCCCCGAAAGCGGGGCCCTACAATGAGCAGTTCTTC.

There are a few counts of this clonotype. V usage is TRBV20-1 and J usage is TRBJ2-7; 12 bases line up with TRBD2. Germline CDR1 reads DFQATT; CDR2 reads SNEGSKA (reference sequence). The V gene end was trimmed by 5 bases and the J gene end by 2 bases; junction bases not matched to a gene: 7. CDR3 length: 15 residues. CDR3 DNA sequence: TGCAGTGCTCGGAGAACTAGCGGGAGGCCCTACGAGCAGTACTTC. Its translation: CSARRTSGRPYEQYF.

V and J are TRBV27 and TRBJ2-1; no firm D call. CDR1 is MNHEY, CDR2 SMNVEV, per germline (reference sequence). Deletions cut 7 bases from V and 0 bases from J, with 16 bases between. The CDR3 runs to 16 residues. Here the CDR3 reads CASTPLTSSSYNEQFF. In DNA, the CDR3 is TGTGCCAGCACTCCTTTAACCAGCAGCTCCTACAATGAGCAGTTCTTC.

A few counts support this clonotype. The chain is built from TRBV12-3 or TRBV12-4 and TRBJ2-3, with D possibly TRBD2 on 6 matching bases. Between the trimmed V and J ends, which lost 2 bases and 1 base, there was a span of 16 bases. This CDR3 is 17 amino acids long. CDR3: CASSLTPGWGGTDTQYF. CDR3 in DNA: TGTGCCAGCAGTTTAACCCCCGGGTGGGGGGGCACAGATACGCAGTATTTT.

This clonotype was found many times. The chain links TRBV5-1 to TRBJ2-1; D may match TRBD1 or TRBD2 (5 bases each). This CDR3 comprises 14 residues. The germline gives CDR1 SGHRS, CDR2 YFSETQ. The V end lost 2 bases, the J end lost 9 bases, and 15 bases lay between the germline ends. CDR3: CASSLIGTVGEQFF. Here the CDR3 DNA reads TGCGCCAGCAGCTTAATCGGGACCGTGGGTGAGCAGTTCTTC.

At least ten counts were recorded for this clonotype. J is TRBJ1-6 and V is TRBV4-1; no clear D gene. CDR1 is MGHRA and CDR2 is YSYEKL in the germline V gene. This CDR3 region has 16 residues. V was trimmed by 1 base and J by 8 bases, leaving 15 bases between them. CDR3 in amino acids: CASSQVKGLDHSPLHF. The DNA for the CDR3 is TGCGCCAGCAGCCAAGTTAAAGGGCTTGATCATTCACCCCTCCACTTT.

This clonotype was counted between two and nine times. CDR3 coding DNA: TGTGCCAGCAGCCAGGGACAGGGCGATGAGCAGTTCTTC. Its protein is CASSQGQGDEQFF. This chain uses TRBV4-2 with TRBJ2-1, with TRBD1 matching over 9 bases. The V segment lost 3 bases and the J segment 8 bases; nucleotides outside the gene matches: 2. Germline values: CDR1 LGHNA, CDR2 YNFKEQ. This CDR3 has 13 amino acids.

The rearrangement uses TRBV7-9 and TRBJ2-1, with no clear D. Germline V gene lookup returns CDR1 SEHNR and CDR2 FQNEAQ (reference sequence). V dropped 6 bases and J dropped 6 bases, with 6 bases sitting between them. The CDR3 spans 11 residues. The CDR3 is CASRLSNEQFF. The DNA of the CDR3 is TGTGCCAGCAGACTTAGCAATGAGCAGTTCTTC.

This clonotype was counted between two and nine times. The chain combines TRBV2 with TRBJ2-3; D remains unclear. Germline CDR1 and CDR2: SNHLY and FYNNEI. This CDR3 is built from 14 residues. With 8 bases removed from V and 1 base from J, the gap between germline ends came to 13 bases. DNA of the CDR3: TGTGCCAGCTACAGCGCCCTGGGCACAGATACGCAGTATTTT. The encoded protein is CASYSALGTDTQYF.

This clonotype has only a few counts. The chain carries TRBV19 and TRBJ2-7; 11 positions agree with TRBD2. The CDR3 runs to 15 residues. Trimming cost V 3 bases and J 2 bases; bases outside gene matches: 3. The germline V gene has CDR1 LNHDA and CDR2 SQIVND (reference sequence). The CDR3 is CASSIRLAGPYEQYV. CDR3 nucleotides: TGTGCCAGTAGTATCCGACTAGCGGGGCCCTACGAGCAGTACGTC.

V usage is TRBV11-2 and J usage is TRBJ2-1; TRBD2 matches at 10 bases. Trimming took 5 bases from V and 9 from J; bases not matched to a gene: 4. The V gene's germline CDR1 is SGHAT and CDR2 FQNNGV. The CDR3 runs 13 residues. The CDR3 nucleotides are TGTGCCAGCAGCCCTCGACTAGCGGGTGAGCAGTTCTTC. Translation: CASSPRLAGEQFF.

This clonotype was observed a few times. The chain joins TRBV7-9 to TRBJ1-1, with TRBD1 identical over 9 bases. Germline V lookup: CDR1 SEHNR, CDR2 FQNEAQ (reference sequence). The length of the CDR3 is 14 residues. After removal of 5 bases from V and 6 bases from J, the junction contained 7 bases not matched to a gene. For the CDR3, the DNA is TGTGCCAGCAGCCTCAGACAGGGGGGGGCTGAAGCTTTCTTT. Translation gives CASSLRQGGAEAFF.

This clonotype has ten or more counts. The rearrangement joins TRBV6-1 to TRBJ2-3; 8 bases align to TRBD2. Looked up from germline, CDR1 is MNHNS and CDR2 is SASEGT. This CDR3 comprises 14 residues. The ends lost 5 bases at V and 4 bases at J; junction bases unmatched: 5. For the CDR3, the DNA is TGTGCCAGCAGTAAAACAGCGGGAGCAGATACGCAGTATTTT. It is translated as CASSKTAGADTQYF.

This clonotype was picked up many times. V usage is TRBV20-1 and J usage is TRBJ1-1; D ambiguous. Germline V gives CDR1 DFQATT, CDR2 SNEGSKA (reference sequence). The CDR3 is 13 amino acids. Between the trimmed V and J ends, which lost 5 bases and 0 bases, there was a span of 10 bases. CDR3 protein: CSAGINLNTEAFF. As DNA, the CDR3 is TGCAGTGCTGGAATAAACTTGAACACTGAAGCTTTCTTT.

The CDR3 here is CASQQTETEAFF. The CDR3 DNA sequence: TGTGCCAGCCAACAAACAGAGACTGAAGCTTTCTTT. This chain joins TRBV2 and TRBJ1-1; D is unclear. The CDR3 runs to 12 residues. CDR1 and CDR2 (germline): SNHLY, FYNNEI. V was trimmed by 8 bases and J by 5 bases, leaving 12 bases between them.

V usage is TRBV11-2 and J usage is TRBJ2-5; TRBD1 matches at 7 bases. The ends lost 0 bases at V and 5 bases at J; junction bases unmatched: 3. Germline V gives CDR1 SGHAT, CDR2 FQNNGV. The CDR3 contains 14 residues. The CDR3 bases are TGTGCCAGCAGCTTAGACCCGGGACAGGAGACCCAGTACTTC. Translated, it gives CASSLDPGQETQYF.

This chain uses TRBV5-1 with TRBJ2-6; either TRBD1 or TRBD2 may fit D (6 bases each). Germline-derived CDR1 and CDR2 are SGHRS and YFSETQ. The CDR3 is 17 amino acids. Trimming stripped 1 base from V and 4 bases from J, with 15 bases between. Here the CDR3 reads CASSLRQGRFGANVLTF. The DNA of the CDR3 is TGCGCCAGCAGCTTGCGGCAGGGGAGGTTCGGGGCCAACGTCCTGACTTTC. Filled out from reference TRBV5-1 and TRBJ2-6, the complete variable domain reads KAGVTQTPRYLIKTRGQQVTLSCSPISGHRSVSWYQQTPGQGLQFLFEYFSETQRNKGNFPGRFSGRQFSNSRSEMNVSTLELGDSALYLCASSLRQGRFGANVLTFGAGSRLTVL.

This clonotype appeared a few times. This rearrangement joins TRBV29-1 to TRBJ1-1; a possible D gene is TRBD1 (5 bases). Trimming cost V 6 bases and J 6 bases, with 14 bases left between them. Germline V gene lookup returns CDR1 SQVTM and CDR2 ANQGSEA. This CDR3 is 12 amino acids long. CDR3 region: CSVTPGTAEAFF. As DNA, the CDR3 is TGCAGCGTGACACCCGGGACGGCTGAAGCTTTCTTT.

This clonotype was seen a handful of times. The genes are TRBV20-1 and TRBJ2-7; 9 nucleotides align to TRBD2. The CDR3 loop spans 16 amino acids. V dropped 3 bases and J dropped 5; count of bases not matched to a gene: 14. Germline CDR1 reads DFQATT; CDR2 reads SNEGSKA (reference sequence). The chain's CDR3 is CSARTGTSFSKDEQYF. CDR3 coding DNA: TGCAGTGCTAGGACCGGGACTAGCTTCTCAAAAGACGAGCAGTACTTC.

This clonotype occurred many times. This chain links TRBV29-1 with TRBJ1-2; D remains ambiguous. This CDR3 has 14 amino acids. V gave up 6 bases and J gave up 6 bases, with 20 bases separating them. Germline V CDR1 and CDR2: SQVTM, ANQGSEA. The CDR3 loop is CSVQASLADHGYTF. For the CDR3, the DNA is TGCAGCGTACAAGCCTCACTCGCGGATCATGGCTACACCTTC.